A selection of T cell receptor beta chains follows, all from one sample in a study of blood T cell repertoires in COVID-19. Clones were sequenced by immunoSEQ multiplex PCR, and TCRdb holds only the in-frame ones, with some missing. The sample carries tens of thousands of clones, about 92% recorded once. The specimen was peripheral blood. The receptors come from a man between 18 and 29 years old with COVID-19, enrolled during active disease. The CDR3 runs from the conserved cysteine through the conserved F or W. A D gene is named only where the DNA matches it firmly. The listing skips clone size in some rows; elsewhere it reads once, few, many or a size class.

abundance,d_gene,j_gene,v_gene,CDR3nt,CDR3aa
-,TRBD1,TRBJ1-4,TRBV28,TGTGCCAGCAGTTCGACAGGGGGCGCGAGGGAAAAACTGCTTTTT,CASSSTGGAREKLLF
-,TRBD1,TRBJ1-6,TRBV13,TGTGCCAGCACCGATGACAGGGGGGGTAATTCACCCCTCCACTTT,CASTDDRGGNSPLHF
-,-,TRBJ2-3,TRBV21-1,TGTGCCAGCAGGGGCAACGAGGGGGCTACGCACACAGATACGCAGTATTTT,CASRGNEGATHTDTQYF
once,-,TRBJ1-1,TRBV2,TGTGCCAGCACCCTTAATCCCGAAGCTTTCTTT,CASTLNPEAFF
-,-,TRBJ2-7,TRBV21-1,TGTGCCAGCAGCACGAGGGACAGGTTTTCCTACGAGCAGTACTTC,CASSTRDRFSYEQYF
-,TRBD2,TRBJ2-7,TRBV2,TGTGCCAGCAGTGGGGCTAGCGGGAGCTACGAGCAGTACTTC,CASSGASGSYEQYF
-,TRBD2,TRBJ2-7,TRBV13,TGTGCCAGCAGCTTAGCTAGCGGAGGCCTCTCCTACGAGCAGTACTTC,CASSLASGGLSYEQYF
-,TRBD2,TRBJ2-7,TRBV15,TGTGCCACCAGCAGAGATCCCAGCGGGAGGGCTTACGAGCAGTACTTC,CATSRDPSGRAYEQYF
-,-,TRBJ1-2,TRBV9,TGTGCCAGCAGCTCCCGGACAGAAAATTCAAATGGCTACACCTTC,CASSSRTENSNGYTF
once,-,TRBJ1-2,TRBV28,TGTGCCAGCAGGGGGCGGCCGCTGGGCTACACCTTC,CASRGRPLGYTF
few,-,TRBJ2-7,TRBV28,TGTGCCAGCAGTTTATCCCAGGGTATTGGGTACTTC,CASSLSQGIGYF
-,TRBD2,TRBJ2-4,TRBV5-1,TGCGCCAGCAGCTTGGTAGCGGGAGGAAACATTCAGTACTTC,CASSLVAGGNIQYF
-,-,TRBJ1-3,TRBV7-2,TGTGCCAGCAGCCCTCGGGCCGGGAGCTCTGGAAACACCATATATTTT,CASSPRAGSSGNTIYF
-,-,TRBJ2-7,TRBV9,TGTGCCAGCAGCGTAGGGGCGGGTATCTACGAGCAGTACTTC,CASSVGAGIYEQYF
-,TRBD2,TRBJ2-2,TRBV4-3,TGCGCCAGCAGCCGTCGGACTAGCGGGAGGGTGAACACCGGGGAGCTGTTTTTT,CASSRRTSGRVNTGELFF
-,TRBD1,TRBJ2-7,TRBV28,TGTGCCAGCTCCTCTAGGGGTGTCGGGACAGGGAATGACGAGCAGTACTTC,CASSSRGVGTGNDEQYF
-,-,TRBJ1-2,TRBV7-2,TGTGCCAGCAGCTCCCGGGGAGACTTCCGGGGCTACACCTTC,CASSSRGDFRGYTF
-,TRBD2,TRBJ2-1,TRBV4-2,TGTGCCAGCAGCCAGACGGGACTAGCGGACCGATACAATGAGCAGTTCTTC,CASSQTGLADRYNEQFF
-,-,TRBJ2-3,TRBV12-2,TGTGCAAGTCGCTTAGGCAAAGTGACTAGCGGGCCAGCTTCTAGCACAGATACGCAGTATTTT,CASRLGKVTSGPASSTDTQYF
few,-,TRBJ2-7,TRBV30,TGTGCCTGGAGTGTACTGGTGGAGCAGTACTTC,CAWSVLVEQYF
-,TRBD2,TRBJ2-1,TRBV6-2/TRBV6-3,TGTGCCAGCAGTTACGGACTAGCGGGATATGAGCAGTTCTTC,CASSYGLAGYEQFF
-,-,TRBJ2-3,TRBV9,TGTGCCAGCAGCGAGGAGGGCGGCACAGATACGCAGTATTTT,CASSEEGGTDTQYF
once,TRBD2,TRBJ2-5,TRBV28,TGTGCCAGCAGTCCGACTAGCGGGAGGGGATTTAAGGTGACCCAGTACTTC,CASSPTSGRGFKVTQYF
-,TRBD2,TRBJ2-7,TRBV5-1,TGCGCCAGCAGCTTCTACGACCAGAGGACTAGCGGGAGACACTACGAGCAGTACTTC,CASSFYDQRTSGRHYEQYF
few,-,TRBJ1-2,TRBV18,TGTGCCAGCTCACCTGGGCAGGACTTCTATGGCTACACCTTC,CASSPGQDFYGYTF
-,TRBD1,TRBJ2-5,TRBV28,TGTGCCAGCAGTTTATCGACAGGGCGTGTGAAGACCCAGTACTTC,CASSLSTGRVKTQYF
-,-,TRBJ1-1,TRBV19,TGTGCCAGTAGCGTTGACCGGAGGGCGGGCACTGAAGCTTTCTTT,CASSVDRRAGTEAFF
-,TRBD2,TRBJ2-2,TRBV7-9,TGTGCCAGCAGCCCAGGACTAGCGGGAAGTGTGACCGGGGAGCTGTTTTTT,CASSPGLAGSVTGELFF
-,TRBD1,TRBJ1-1,TRBV29-1,TGCAGCGTTGGGACAGGGGTTTCGTACACTGAAGCTTTCTTT,CSVGTGVSYTEAFF
-,-,TRBJ2-5,TRBV4-3,TGCGCCAGCAGCCAAGATCGTCGGGGGGCGTATCTAGAGACCCAGTACTTC,CASSQDRRGAYLETQYF
-,TRBD1,TRBJ2-1,TRBV15,TGTGCCACCAGCAGAGCGGGGACAGGGGCGGGTAGGAGCGAGCAGTTCTTC,CATSRAGTGAGRSEQFF
-,TRBD1,TRBJ2-7,TRBV19,TGTGCCAGTAGTATAATTGCGGGACAGGGCCCCTACGAGCAGTACTTC,CASSIIAGQGPYEQYF
-,TRBD2,TRBJ2-2,TRBV9,TGTGCCAGCAGCGTAGCTACAGGGCCGACTAGCGGGGGGGCCGGGGAGCTGTTTTTT,CASSVATGPTSGGAGELFF
-,-,TRBJ1-1,TRBV6-5,TGTGCCAGCAGACACGGACAGAACACTGAAGCTTTCTTT,CASRHGQNTEAFF
-,TRBD2,TRBJ2-1,TRBV19,TGTGCCAGTAGTATGACGGTACTAGCGAACAATGAGCAGTTCTTC,CASSMTVLANNEQFF
-,TRBD2,TRBJ2-3,TRBV7-2,TGTGCCAGCACCTCGGGACTAGCGGGAGATACGCAGTATTTT,CASTSGLAGDTQYF
-,TRBD2,TRBJ2-1,TRBV24-1,TGTGCCACCTCGACTAGCGGCAGCTCCTACAATGAGCAGTTCTTC,CATSTSGSSYNEQFF
few,-,TRBJ1-1,TRBV9,TGTGCCAGCAGCGTAGCCCGGGTGACAGCCATCACTGAAGCTTTCTTT,CASSVARVTAITEAFF
-,-,TRBJ1-2,TRBV7-2,TGTGCCAGCAACCCCCAAGGGGCGGCTGGCTACACCTTC,CASNPQGAAGYTF
-,TRBD2,TRBJ2-1,TRBV4-1,TGCGCCAGCAGCCAAGATCTTTGGGCCAGAACCGGGACTACCTCCCACGAGCAGTTCTTC,CASSQDLWARTGTTSHEQFF
once,-,TRBJ2-5,TRBV6-6,TGTGCCTTAGGGCAGGGGGAGACCCAGTACTTC,CALGQGETQYF
-,-,TRBJ2-1,TRBV6-5,TGTGCCAGCAGTTCCCAGCCGGGGACCTACAATGAGCAGTTCTTC,CASSSQPGTYNEQFF
-,TRBD2,TRBJ2-3,TRBV29-1,TGCAGCGTGACTAGCGGGAGGGTGTCAGATACGCAGTATTTT,CSVTSGRVSDTQYF
-,-,TRBJ1-1,TRBV30,TGTGCCTGGAGTGTAAACAGCAACACTGAAGCTTTCTTT,CAWSVNSNTEAFF
-,-,TRBJ1-1,TRBV3-1/TRBV3-2,TGTGCCAGCAGCCAAGCGGGAGAAGCTTTCTTT,CASSQAGEAFF
-,-,TRBJ1-2,TRBV7-9,TGTGCCAGCAGCCAAGACAGTTATGGCTACACCTTC,CASSQDSYGYTF